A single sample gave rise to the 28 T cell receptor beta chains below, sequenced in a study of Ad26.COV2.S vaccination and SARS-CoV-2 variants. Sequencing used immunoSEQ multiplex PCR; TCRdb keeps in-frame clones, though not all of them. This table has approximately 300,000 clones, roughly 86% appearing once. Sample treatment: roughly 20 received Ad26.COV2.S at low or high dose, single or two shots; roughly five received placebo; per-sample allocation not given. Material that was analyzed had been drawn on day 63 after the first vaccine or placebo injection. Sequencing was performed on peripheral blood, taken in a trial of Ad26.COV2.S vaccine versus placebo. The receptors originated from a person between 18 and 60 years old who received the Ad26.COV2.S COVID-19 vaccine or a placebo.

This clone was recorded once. In DNA, the CDR3 is TGTGCCAGCAGTCCGGAACAGAATCAGCCCCAGCATTTT. It is translated as CASSPEQNQPQHF. The chain joins TRBV2 to TRBJ1-5; D is ambiguous. The CDR3 consists of 13 residues. Germline loops: CDR1 SNHLY, CDR2 FYNNEI. V gave up 5 bases and J gave up 4 bases, with 9 bases separating them.

DNA of the CDR3: TGTGCCAGCAGCCAAGAGGGTAGCGGGGACTCCTACAATGAGCAGTTCTTC. Amino acids: CASSQEGSGDSYNEQFF. J is TRBJ2-1 and V is TRBV3-1 (or the pseudogene TRBV3-2); 8 nucleotides match TRBD2. The V and J ends lost 0 bases and 0 bases, in that order; junction bases with no gene match: 4. This CDR3 has 17 residues. Germline V gene lookup returns CDR1 LGHDT and CDR2 YNNKEL (reference sequence).

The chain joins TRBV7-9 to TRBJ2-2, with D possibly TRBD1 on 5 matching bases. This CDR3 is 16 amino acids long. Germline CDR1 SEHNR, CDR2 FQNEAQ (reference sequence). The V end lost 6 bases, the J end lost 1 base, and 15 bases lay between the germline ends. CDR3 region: CASSRRGPLNTGELFF. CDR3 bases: TGTGCCAGCAGTCGAAGGGGTCCCTTGAACACCGGGGAGCTGTTTTTT.

CDR3 coding DNA: TGTGCCAGCAGTTACGGGCTAGCGGGTGGGACCCAGTACTTC. Its protein product is CASSYGLAGGTQYF. The V and J genes are TRBV6-5 and TRBJ2-5; TRBD2 matches at 8 bases. The CDR3 covers 14 residues. J was trimmed by 7 bases and V by 2 bases; bases with no gene match: 6. Germline values: CDR1 MNHEY, CDR2 SVGAGI.

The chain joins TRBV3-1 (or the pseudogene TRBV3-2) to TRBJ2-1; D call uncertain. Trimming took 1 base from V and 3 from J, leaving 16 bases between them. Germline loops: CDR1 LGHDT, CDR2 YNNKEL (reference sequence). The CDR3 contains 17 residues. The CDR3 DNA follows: TGTGCCAGCAGCCAAGGAGGTCGCGGAACTTTCTACAATGAGCAGTTCTTC. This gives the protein CASSQGGRGTFYNEQFF.

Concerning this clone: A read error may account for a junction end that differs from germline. The CDR3 DNA reads as TGTGCCAGCAGCGTCAAAGGACAGCCCAGGGGAATCTTC. It yields the protein CASSVKGQPRGIF. This rearrangement joins TRBV7-2 to TRBJ2-1, with a possible D match to TRBD1 (6 bases). CDR1 is SGHTA and CDR2 is FQGNSA in the germline V gene. The CDR3 contains 13 residues.

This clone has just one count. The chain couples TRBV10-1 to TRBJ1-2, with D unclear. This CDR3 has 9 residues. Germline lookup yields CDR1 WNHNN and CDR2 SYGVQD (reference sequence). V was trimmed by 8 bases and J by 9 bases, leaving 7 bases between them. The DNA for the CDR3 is TGCGCCAGCGGTGGGCGCTACACCTTC. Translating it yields CASGGRYTF.

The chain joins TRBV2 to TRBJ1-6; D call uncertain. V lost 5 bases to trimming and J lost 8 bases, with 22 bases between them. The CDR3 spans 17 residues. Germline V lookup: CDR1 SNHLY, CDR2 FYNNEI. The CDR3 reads CASSLRSWGNTYSPLHF. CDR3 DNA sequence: TGTGCCAGCAGTCTGCGGTCGTGGGGAAACACGTATTCACCCCTCCACTTT. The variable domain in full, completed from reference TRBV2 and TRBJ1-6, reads EPEVTQTPSHQVTQMGQEVILRCVPISNHLYFYWYRQILGQKVEFLVSFYNNEISEKSEIFDDQFSVERPDGSNFTLKIRSTKLEDSAMYFCASSLRSWGNTYSPLHFGNGTRLTVT.

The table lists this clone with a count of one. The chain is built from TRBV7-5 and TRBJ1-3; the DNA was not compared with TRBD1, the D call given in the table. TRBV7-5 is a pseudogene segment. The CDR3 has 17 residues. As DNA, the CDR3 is TGTGTCAGAAGCTCACACGAGACAGAGAGTTCTGGAAACACCATATATTTT. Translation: CVRSSHETESSGNTIYF.

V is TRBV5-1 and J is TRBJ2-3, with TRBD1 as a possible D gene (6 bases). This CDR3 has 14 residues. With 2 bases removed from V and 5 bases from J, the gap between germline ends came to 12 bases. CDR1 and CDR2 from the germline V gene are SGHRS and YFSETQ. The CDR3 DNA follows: TGCGCCAGCAGCTTCAGACAGGTGTTAGATACGCAGTATTTT. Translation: CASSFRQVLDTQYF.

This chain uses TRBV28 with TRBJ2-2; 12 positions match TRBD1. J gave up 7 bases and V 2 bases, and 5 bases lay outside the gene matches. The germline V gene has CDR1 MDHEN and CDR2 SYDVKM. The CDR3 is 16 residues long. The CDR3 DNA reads TGTGCCAGCAGTTTAAGTGGGACAGGGGGCGTCGGGGAGCTGTTTTTT. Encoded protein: CASSLSGTGGVGELFF. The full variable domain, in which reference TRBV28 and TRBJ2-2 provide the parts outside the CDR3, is DVKVTQSSRYLVKRTGEKVFLECVQDMDHENMFWYRQDPGLGLRLIYFSYDVKMKEKGDIPEGYSVSREKKERFSLILESASTNQTSMYLCASSLSGTGGVGELFFGEGSRLTVL.

CDR3 region: CASTGGSLADTQYF. CDR3 coding DNA: TGTGCCTCCACAGGGGGAAGCCTCGCGGATACGCAGTATTTT. V and J are TRBV19 and TRBJ2-3, with 8 bases that match TRBD1. V lost 11 bases, J lost 6 bases, and 13 bases stayed unmatched. The CDR3 has 14 residues. CDR1 and CDR2 (germline): LNHDA, SQIVND (reference sequence).

CDR3 loop: CASSPTGDLHGYTF. The CDR3 nucleotides are TGTGCCAGCAGCCCAACAGGGGACTTGCATGGCTACACCTTC. J is TRBJ1-2 and V is TRBV3-1 (or the pseudogene TRBV3-2); 7 nucleotides match TRBD1. This CDR3 is 14 amino acids long. The V and J ends lost 4 bases and 6 bases, in that order; junction bases with no gene match: 8. Germline CDR1 LGHDT, CDR2 YNNKEL (reference sequence).

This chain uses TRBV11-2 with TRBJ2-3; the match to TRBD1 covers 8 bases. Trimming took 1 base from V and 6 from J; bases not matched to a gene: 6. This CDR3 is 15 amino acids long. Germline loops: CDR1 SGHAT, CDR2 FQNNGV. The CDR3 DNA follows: TGTGCCAGCAGCTTAGTTCGGACAGGGTTCGATACGCAGTATTTT. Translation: CASSLVRTGFDTQYF.

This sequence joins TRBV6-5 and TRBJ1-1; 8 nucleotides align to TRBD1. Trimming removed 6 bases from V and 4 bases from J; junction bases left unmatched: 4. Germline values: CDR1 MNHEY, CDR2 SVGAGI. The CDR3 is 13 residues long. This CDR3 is CASRYRGATEAFF. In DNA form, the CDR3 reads TGTGCCAGCAGATACAGGGGGGCCACTGAAGCTTTCTTT.

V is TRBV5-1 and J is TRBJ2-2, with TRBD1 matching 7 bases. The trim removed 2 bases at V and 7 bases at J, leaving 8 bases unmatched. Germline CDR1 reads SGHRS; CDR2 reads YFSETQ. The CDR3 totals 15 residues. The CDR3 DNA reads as TGCGCCAGCAGCTTCGAGGGGGCAGGATACGGGGAGCTGTTTTTT. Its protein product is CASSFEGAGYGELFF.

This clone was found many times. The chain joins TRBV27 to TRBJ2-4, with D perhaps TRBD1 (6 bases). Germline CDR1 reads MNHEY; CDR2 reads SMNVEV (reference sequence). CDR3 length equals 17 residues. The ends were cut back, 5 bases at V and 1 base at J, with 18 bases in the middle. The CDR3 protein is CASSDRPMSLAKNIQYF. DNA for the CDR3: TGTGCCAGCAGTGACAGGCCCATGTCCCTTGCCAAAAACATTCAGTACTTC.

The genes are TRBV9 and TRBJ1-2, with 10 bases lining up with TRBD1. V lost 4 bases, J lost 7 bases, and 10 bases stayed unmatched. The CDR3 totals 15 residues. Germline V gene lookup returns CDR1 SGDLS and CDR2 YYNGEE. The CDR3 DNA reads TGTGCCAGCAGCCTCAGACAGGGGGCGACTATTGGCTACACCTTC. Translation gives CASSLRQGATIGYTF.

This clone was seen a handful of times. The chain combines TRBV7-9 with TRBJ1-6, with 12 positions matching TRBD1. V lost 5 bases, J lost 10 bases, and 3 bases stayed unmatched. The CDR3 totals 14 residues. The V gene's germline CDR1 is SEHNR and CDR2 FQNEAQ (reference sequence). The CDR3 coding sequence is TGTGCCAGCAGCACCGGGACAGGGGGCTCACCCCTCCACTTT. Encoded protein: CASSTGTGGSPLHF. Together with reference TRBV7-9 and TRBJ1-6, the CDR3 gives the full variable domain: DTGVSQNPRHKITKRGQNVTFRCDPISEHNRLYWYRQTLGQGPEFLTYFQNEAQLEKSRLLSDRFSAERPKGSFSTLEIQRTEQGDSAMYLCASSTGTGGSPLHFGNGTRLTVT.

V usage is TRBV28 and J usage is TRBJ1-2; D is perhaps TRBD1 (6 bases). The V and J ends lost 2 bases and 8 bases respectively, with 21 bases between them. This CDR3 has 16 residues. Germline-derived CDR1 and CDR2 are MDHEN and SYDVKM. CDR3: CASSLGRGASLGGYTF. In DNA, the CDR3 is TGTGCCAGCAGTTTAGGCCGGGGGGCGTCTCTGGGCGGCTACACCTTC.

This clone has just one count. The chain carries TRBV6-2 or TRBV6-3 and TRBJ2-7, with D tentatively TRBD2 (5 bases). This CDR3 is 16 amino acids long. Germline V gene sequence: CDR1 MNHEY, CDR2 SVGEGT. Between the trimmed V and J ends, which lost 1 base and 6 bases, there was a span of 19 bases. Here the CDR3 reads CASSYLVAGSPLEQYF. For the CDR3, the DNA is TGTGCCAGCAGTTACTTAGTGGCGGGCTCCCCGCTCGAGCAGTACTTC.

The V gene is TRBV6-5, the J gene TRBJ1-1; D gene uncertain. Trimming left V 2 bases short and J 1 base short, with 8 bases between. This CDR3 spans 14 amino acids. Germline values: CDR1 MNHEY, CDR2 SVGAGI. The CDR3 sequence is CASSYNSQNTEAFF. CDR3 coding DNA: TGTGCCAGCAGTTACAACAGCCAGAACACTGAAGCTTTCTTT.

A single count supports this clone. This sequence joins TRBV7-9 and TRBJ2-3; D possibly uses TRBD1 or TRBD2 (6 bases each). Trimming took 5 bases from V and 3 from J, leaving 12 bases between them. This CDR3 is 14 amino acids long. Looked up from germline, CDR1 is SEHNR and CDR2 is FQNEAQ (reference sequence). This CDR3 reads CASSHGGGTDTQYF. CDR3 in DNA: TGTGCCAGCAGCCACGGGGGCGGGACAGATACGCAGTATTTT.

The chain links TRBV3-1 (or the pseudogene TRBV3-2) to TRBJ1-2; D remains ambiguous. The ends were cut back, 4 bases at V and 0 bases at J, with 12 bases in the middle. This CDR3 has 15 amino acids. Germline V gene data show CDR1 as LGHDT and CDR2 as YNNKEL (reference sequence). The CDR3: CASSPVRATNYGYTF. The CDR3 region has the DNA TGTGCCAGCAGCCCAGTTCGGGCAACTAACTATGGCTACACCTTC.

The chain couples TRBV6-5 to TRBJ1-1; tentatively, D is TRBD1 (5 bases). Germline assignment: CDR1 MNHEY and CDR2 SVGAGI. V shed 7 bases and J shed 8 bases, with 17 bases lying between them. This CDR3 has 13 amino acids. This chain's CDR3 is CASILQVNSEAFF. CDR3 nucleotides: TGTGCCAGCATTTTACAGGTTAATTCAGAAGCTTTCTTT.

CDR3 protein: CASSAGTGGYYGYTF. The CDR3, as DNA: TGTGCCAGTAGTGCCGGGACAGGGGGCTACTATGGCTACACCTTC. This chain connects TRBV19 to TRBJ1-2; 12 positions agree with TRBD1. The J segment lost 3 bases and the V segment lost 5 bases, leaving 4 bases of the junction unmatched. The CDR3 extends over 15 amino acids. Looked up from germline, CDR1 is LNHDA and CDR2 is SQIVND (reference sequence).

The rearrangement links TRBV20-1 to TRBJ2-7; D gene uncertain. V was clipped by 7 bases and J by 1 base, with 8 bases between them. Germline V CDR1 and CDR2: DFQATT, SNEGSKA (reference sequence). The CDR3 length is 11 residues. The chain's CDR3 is CSVGPSYEQYF. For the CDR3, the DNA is TGCAGTGTGGGCCCATCCTACGAGCAGTACTTC.

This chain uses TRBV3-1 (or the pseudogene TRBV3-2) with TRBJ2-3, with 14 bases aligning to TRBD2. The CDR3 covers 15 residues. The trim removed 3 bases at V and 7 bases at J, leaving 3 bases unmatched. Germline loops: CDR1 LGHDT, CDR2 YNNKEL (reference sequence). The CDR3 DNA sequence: TGTGCCAGCAGCCAGACTAGCGGGGGGGCAAATACGCAGTATTTT. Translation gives CASSQTSGGANTQYF.